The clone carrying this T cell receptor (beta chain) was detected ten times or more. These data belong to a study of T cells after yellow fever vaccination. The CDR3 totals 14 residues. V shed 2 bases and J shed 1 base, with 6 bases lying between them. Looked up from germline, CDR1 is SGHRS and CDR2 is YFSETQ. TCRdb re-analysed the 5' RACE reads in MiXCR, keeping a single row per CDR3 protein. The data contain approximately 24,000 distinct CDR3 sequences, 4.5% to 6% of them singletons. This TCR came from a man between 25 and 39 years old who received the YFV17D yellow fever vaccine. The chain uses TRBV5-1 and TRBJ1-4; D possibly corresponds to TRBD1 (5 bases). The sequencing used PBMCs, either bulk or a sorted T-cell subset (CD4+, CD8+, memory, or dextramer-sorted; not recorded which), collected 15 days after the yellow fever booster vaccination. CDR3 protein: CASSFGGTNEKLFF. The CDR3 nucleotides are TGCGCCAGCAGCTTCGGGGGAACTAATGAAAAACTGTTTTTT.